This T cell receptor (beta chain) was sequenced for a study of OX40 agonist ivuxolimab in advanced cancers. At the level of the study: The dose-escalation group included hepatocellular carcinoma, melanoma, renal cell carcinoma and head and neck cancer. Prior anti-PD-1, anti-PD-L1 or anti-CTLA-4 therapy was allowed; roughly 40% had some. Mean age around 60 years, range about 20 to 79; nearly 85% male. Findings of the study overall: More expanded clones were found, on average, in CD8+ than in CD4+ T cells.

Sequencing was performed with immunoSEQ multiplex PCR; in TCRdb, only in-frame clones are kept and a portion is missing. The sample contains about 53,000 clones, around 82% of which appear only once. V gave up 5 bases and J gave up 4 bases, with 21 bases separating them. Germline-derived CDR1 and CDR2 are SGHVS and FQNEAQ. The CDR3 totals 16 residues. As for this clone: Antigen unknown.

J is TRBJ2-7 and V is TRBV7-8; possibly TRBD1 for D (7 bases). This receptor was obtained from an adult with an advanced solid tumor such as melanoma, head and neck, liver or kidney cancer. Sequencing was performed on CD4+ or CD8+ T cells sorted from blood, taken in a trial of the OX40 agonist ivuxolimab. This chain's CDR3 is CASSPTRGTAYYEQYF. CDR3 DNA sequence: TGTGCCAGCAGCCCTACCCGCGGGACAGCCTATTACGAGCAGTACTTC.